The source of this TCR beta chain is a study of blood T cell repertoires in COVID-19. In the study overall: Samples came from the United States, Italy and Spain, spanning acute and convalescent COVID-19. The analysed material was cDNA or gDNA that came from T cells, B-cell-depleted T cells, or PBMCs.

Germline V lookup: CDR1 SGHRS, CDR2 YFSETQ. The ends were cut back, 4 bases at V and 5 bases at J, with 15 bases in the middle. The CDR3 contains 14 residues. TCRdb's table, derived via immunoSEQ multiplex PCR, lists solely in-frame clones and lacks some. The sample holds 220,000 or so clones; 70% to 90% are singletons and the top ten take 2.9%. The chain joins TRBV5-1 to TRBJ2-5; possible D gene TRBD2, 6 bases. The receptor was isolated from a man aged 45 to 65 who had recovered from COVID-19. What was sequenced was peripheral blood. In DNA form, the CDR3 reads TGCGCCAGCAGCACGGAGGGCAGGTTGGAGACCCAGTACTTC. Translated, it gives CASSTEGRLETQYF.